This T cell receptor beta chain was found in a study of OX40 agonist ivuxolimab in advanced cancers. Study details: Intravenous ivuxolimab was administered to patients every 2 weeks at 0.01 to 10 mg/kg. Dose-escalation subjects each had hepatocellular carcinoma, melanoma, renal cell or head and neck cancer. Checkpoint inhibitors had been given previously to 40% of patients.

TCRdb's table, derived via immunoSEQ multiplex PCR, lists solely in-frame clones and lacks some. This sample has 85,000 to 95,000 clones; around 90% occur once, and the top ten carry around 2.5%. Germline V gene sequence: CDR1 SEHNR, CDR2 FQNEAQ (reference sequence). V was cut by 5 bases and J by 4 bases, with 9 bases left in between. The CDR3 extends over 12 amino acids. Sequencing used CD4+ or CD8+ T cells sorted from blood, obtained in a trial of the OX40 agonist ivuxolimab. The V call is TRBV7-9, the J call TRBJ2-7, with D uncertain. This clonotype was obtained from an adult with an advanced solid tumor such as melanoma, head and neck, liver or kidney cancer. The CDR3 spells CASSVGVYEQYF. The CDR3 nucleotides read TGTGCCAGCAGCGTCGGAGTTTACGAGCAGTACTTC.